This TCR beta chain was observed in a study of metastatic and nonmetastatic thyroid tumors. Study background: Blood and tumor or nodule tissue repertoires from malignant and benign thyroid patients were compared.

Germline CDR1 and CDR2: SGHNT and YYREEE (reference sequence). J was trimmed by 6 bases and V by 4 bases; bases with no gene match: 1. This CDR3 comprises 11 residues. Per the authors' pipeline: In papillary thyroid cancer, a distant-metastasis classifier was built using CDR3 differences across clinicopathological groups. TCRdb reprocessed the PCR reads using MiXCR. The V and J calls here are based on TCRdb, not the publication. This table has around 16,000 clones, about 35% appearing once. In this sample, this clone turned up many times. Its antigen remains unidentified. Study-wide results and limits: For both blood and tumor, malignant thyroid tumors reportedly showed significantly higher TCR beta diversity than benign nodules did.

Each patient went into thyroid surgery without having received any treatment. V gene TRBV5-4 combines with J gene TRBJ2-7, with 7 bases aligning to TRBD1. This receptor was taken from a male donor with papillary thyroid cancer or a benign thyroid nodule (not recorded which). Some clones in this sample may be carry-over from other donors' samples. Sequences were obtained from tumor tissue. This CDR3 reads CASSDRAEQYF. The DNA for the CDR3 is TGTGCCAGCAGCGACAGGGCCGAGCAGTACTTC.